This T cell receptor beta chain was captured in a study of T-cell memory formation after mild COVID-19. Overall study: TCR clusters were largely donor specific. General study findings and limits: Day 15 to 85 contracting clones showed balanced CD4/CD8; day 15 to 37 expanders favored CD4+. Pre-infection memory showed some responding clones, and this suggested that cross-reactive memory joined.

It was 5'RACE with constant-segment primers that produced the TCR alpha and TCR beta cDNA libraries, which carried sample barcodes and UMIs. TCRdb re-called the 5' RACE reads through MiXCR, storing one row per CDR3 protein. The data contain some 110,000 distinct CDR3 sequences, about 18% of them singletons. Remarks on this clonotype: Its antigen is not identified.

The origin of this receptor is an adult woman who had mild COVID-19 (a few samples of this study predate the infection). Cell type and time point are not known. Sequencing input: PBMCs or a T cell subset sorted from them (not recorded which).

This CDR3 is CASSVGEGRLQETQYF. Written as DNA, the CDR3 is TGTGCCAGCAGCGTAGGGGAGGGTCGCCTCCAAGAGACCCAGTACTTC. The genes are TRBV9 and TRBJ2-5; 7 bases map to TRBD2. Losses at the gene ends were 0 bases for V and 1 base for J; bases not matched to a gene: 6. Germline CDR1 reads SGDLS; CDR2 reads YYNGEE. This CDR3 is 16 amino acids long.